This is a list of T cell receptor beta chains from one sample in a study of T cell responses to AZD1222 COVID-19 vaccine. The protocol was immunoSEQ multiplex PCR, while the TCRdb copy is restricted to in-frame clones and leaves out a portion. The sample contains approximately 150,000 clones, approximately 93% of which appear only once. Source: peripheral blood, taken on day 0 of MenACWY control vaccination. Receptors were obtained from an adult in good health. CDR3s include the opening cysteine and the closing phenylalanine or tryptophan. A D gene is named only where the DNA matches it firmly. Size is stated for part of the rows, as once, few or many counts, or as a class when the clone is expanded.

j_call clone_size v_call d_call cdr3_nt cdr3_aa
TRBJ2-7 NA TRBV7-3 TRBD1 TGTGCCAGCAGCTGGGGGACAGGGCCCTACGAGCAGTACTTC CASSWGTGPYEQYF
TRBJ1-5 NA TRBV6-2/TRBV6-3 NA TGTGCCAGCAGTTACTTCCCCAGACTGAATCAGCCCCAGCATTTT CASSYFPRLNQPQHF
TRBJ2-1 NA TRBV28 NA TGTGCCAGCAGGGGAAGGACTCTTGAGCAGTTCTTC CASRGRTLEQFF
TRBJ1-2 NA TRBV5-6 NA TGTGCCAGCAGCTTGTTTTCGTATGGCTACACCTTC CASSLFSYGYTF
TRBJ2-2 NA TRBV2 NA TGTGCCAGCAGTGGGACAGGAGGGGACACCGGGGAGCTGTTTTTT CASSGTGGDTGELFF
TRBJ1-5 NA TRBV4-1 NA TGCGCCAGCAGCCAAGATTCGGGGGTCGGCAATCAGCCCCAGCATTTT CASSQDSGVGNQPQHF
TRBJ1-5 NA TRBV5-6 NA TGTGCCAGCAGCTTGGGTTTGGCCAGGGGTCAGCCCCAGCATTTT CASSLGLARGQPQHF
TRBJ2-3 NA TRBV7-6 NA TGTGCCAGCAGCTTAGGGGGTAACACAGATACGCAGTATTTT CASSLGGNTDTQYF
TRBJ2-5 NA TRBV11-1 TRBD1 TGTGCCAGCAGCTCGTGGGACAGGCAATCTCAAGAGACCCAGTACTTC CASSSWDRQSQETQYF
TRBJ2-1 NA TRBV6-1 TRBD2 TGTGCCAGCAGTGAACCAGGCGGGGGGGGCAATGAGCAGTTCTTC CASSEPGGGGNEQFF
TRBJ2-4 NA TRBV5-6 TRBD1 TGTGCCAGCAGCCCGGGACAGGGATGGGACATTCAGTACTTC CASSPGQGWDIQYF
TRBJ2-6 NA TRBV29-1 TRBD1 TGCAGCGTGGCTGGCGCCGGGACAGGGAGCTCTGGGGCCAACGTCCTGACTTTC CSVAGAGTGSSGANVLTF
TRBJ1-1 NA TRBV7-9 NA TGTGCCAGCAGCGCAAAGATACAGGCTAACTTT CASSAKIQANF
TRBJ2-1 once TRBV10-2 NA TGCGCCAGCAGTAGGACAGGGACTAGTTCAGATGAGCAGTTCTTC CASSRTGTSSDEQFF
TRBJ1-2 once TRBV2 NA TGTGCCAGCAGTGAAGAAGGAACAGCCTATGGCTACACCTTC CASSEEGTAYGYTF
TRBJ1-4 NA TRBV5-1 NA TGCGCCAGCAGCGTCGGGACGGCTCTTAATGAAAAACTGTTTTTT CASSVGTALNEKLFF
TRBJ1-2 NA TRBV20-1 TRBD1 TGCAGTGCTCGGGACAGCTATGGCTACACCTTC CSARDSYGYTF
TRBJ1-2 once TRBV7-9 NA TGTGCCAGCAGCTTTGACAGCTTCTTGGACTATGGCTACACCTTC CASSFDSFLDYGYTF
TRBJ1-5 few TRBV6-5 TRBD1 TGTGCCAGCAGTTACGACAGGGGAGGCAATCAGCCCCAGCATTTT CASSYDRGGNQPQHF
TRBJ2-5 NA TRBV15 NA TGTGCCACCAGCAGAGCTACAGGGTACGAGACCCAGTACTTC CATSRATGYETQYF
TRBJ1-1 NA TRBV3-1/TRBV3-2 NA TGTGCCAGCAGCCGCACAGAGGTTTTGAACACTGAAGCTTTCTTT CASSRTEVLNTEAFF
TRBJ2-4 NA TRBV7-2 NA TGTGCCAGCAGCTTACTCGGAGGGGAAAACATTCAGTACTTC CASSLLGGENIQYF
TRBJ2-1 once TRBV9 NA TGTGCCAGCAGCCCGGGGGCCAGGGTGGATAATGAGCAGTTCTTC CASSPGARVDNEQFF
TRBJ1-6 NA TRBV4-1 NA TGCGCCAGCAAGGGGAACTCACCCCTCCACTTT CASKGNSPLHF
TRBJ2-3 NA TRBV9 NA TGTGCCAGCAGCGTAGGGTCTTCCGCGGGAGATACGCAGTATTTT CASSVGSSAGDTQYF
TRBJ2-7 NA TRBV5-1 NA TGCGCCAGCAGCTTGGACGACATTTACGAGCAGTACTTC CASSLDDIYEQYF
TRBJ1-2 NA TRBV7-9 TRBD1 TGTGCCAGCAACCAAATCACAACGGGACAGGGGGTCGGCTACACCTTC CASNQITTGQGVGYTF
TRBJ1-2 NA TRBV5-1 NA TGCGCCAGCAGCTTGGTTGCTTTGGGGGGCGACTTGCGAGGCTATGGCTACACCTTC CASSLVALGGDLRGYGYTF
TRBJ2-1 NA TRBV28 NA TGTGCCAGCAAAAGGGGTATTGGGTACAATGAGCAGTTCTTC CASKRGIGYNEQFF
TRBJ2-1 NA TRBV15 TRBD2 TGTGCCACCAGCAGAGAGACTAGCGGGACTTACAATGAGCAGTTCTTC CATSRETSGTYNEQFF
TRBJ1-2 once TRBV19 TRBD1 TGTGCCAGTGGGTGGACAGGACCCAACTATGGCTACACCTTC CASGWTGPNYGYTF
TRBJ1-1 NA TRBV6-2/TRBV6-3 NA TGTGCCAGCAGTCGACGGAAGAACACTGAAGCTTTCTTT CASSRRKNTEAFF
TRBJ1-4 NA TRBV7-8 NA TGTGCCAGCAGCTTAGGCAGGCTGAGTGAAAAACTGTTTTTT CASSLGRLSEKLFF
TRBJ2-1 NA TRBV5-1 TRBD2 TGCGCCAGCAGCCCGGGACTAGCGGATGACAATGAGCAGTTCTTC CASSPGLADDNEQFF
TRBJ2-2 NA TRBV18 NA TGTGCCAGCGTTTACGCAGGGAACACCGGGGAGCTGTTTTTT CASVYAGNTGELFF
TRBJ2-7 NA TRBV7-9 NA TGTGCCAGCAGCTTAGTGCCTCCTGGCGAGCAGTACTTC CASSLVPPGEQYF
TRBJ2-1 NA TRBV7-2 NA TGTGCCAGCAGCTTATTGACTGAGCAGTTCTTC CASSLLTEQFF
TRBJ1-2 once TRBV11-2 NA TGTGCCAGCAGCTTACGCAGGGAAGACTATGGCTACACCTTC CASSLRREDYGYTF
TRBJ2-7 NA TRBV24-1 NA TGTGCCACCAGTGCCAGATTCTCCTACGAGCAGTACTTC CATSARFSYEQYF
TRBJ2-7 NA TRBV5-4 NA TGTGCCAGCAGCTTCGGAGCGGCTAGGTCCTACGAGCAGTACTTC CASSFGAARSYEQYF